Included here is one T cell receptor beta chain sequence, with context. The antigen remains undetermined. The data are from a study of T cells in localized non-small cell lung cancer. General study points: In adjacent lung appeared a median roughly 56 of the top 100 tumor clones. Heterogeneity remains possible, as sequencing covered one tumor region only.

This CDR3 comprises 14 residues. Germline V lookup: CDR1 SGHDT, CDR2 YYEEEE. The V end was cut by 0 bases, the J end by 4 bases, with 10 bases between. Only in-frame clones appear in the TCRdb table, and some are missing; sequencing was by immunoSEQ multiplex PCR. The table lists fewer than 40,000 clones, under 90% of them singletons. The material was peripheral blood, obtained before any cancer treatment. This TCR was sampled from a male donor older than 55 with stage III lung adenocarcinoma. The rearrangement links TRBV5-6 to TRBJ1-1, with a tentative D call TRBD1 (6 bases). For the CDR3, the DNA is TGTGCCAGCAGCTTGGGCCCGGGGGCCACTGAAGCTTTCTTT. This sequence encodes CASSLGPGATEAFF.